This T cell receptor (beta chain) came from a study of OX40 agonist ivuxolimab in advanced cancers. Study-level information: People who had prior anti-PD-1, anti-PD-L1 or anti-CTLA-4 therapy could take part, and about 40% had some. Study-wide points: The investigators did not determine what antigen specificity the expanded peripheral T cells had. At doses 0.1 to 3.0 mg/kg, CD4+ and CD8+ clones expanded.

This CDR3 spans 14 amino acids. In germline, CDR1 is LNHDA, CDR2 SQIVND (reference sequence). Between the trimmed V and J ends, which lost 5 bases and 0 bases, there was a span of 11 bases. In regard to this clone: Its antigen is not identified.

Profiling relied on immunoSEQ multiplex PCR, and the TCRdb table lists in-frame clones only, not all of them. The table includes more than 70,000 clones, less than 95% detected once. At baseline, cycle 4 day 1, and cycle 7 day 1, blood was sampled. The specimen was CD4+ or CD8+ T cells sorted from blood, collected in a trial of the OX40 agonist ivuxolimab. The receptor was isolated from an adult with an advanced solid tumor such as melanoma, head and neck, liver or kidney cancer. The rearrangement uses TRBV19 and TRBJ2-7; no firm D call. In DNA, the CDR3 is TGTGCCAGTAGTCTCGGACGAGGCTCCTACGAGCAGTACTTC. This codes for CASSLGRGSYEQYF.